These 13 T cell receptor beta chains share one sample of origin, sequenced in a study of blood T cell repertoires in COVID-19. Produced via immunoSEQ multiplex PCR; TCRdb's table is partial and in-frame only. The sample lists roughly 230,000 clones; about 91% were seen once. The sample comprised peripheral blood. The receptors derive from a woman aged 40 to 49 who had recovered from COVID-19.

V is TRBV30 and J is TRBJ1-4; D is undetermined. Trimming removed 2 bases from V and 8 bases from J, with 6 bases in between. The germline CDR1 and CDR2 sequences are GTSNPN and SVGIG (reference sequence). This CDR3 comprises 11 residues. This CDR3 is CAWSSAEKLFF. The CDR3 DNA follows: TGTGCCTGGAGTTCAGCGGAAAAACTGTTTTTT.

CDR3 nucleotides: TGTGCCAGCAGCTTCGGACTAGCGGGAGAGACCCAGTACTTC. Its translation is CASSFGLAGETQYF. This chain joins TRBV11-3 and TRBJ2-5; 11 bases are a match to TRBD2. CDR1 SGHNT and CDR2 YENEEA come from the germline V gene. The CDR3 is 14 amino acids. The trim removed 3 bases at V and 4 bases at J, leaving 1 base unmatched.

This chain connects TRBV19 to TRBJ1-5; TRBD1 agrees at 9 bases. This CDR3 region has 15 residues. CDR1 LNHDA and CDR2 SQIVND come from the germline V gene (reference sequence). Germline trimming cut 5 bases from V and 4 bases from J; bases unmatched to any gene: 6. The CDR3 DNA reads TGTGCCAGTAGTTCGGGACAGGGAAGTAATCAGCCCCAGCATTTT. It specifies CASSSGQGSNQPQHF.

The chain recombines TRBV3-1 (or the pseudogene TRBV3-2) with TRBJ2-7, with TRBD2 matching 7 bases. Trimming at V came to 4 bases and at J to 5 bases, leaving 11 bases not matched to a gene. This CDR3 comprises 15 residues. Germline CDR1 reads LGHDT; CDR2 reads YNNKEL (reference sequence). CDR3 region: CASSPSGGRGDEQYF. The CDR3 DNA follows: TGTGCCAGCAGCCCCTCTGGCGGGAGAGGAGACGAGCAGTACTTC.

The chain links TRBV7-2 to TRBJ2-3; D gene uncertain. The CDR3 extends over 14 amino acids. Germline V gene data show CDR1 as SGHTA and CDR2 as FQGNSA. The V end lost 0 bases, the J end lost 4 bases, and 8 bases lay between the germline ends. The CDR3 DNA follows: TGTGCCAGCAGCTTAGCTTACTCACCAGATACGCAGTATTTT. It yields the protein CASSLAYSPDTQYF.

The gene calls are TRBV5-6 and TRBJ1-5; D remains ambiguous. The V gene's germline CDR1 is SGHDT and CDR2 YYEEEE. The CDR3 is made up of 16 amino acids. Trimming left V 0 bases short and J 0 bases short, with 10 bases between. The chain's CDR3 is CASSLGWQVSNQPQHF. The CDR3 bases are TGTGCCAGCAGCTTGGGTTGGCAGGTTAGCAATCAGCCCCAGCATTTT. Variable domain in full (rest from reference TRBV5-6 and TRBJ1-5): DAGVTQSPTHLIKTRGQQVTLRCSPKSGHDTVSWYQQALGQGPQFIFQYYEEEERQRGNFPDRFSGHQFPNYSSELNVNALLLGDSALYLCASSLGWQVSNQPQHFGDGTRLSIL.

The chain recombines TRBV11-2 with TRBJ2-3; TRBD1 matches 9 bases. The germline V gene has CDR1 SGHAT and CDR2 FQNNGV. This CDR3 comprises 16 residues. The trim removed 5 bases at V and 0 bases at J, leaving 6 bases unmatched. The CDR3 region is CASSLWTGASTDTQYF. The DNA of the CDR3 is TGTGCCAGCAGCCTCTGGACAGGGGCGAGCACAGATACGCAGTATTTT.

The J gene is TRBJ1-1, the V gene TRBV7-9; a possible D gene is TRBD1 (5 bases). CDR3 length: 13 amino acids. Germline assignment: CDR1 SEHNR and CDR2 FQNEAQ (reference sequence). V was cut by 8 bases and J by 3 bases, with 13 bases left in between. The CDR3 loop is CASGPRGDTEAFF. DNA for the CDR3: TGTGCCAGCGGTCCCCGGGGGGACACTGAAGCTTTCTTT.

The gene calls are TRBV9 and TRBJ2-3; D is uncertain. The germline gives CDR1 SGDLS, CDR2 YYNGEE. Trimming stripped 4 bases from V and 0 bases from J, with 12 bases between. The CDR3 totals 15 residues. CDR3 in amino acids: CASSPDWSSTDTQYF. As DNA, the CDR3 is TGTGCCAGCAGCCCCGATTGGAGTAGCACAGATACGCAGTATTTT.

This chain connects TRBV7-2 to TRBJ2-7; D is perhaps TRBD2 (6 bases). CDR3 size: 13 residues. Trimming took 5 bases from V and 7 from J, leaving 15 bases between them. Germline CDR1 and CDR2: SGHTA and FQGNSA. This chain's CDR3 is CASSPGLLGEQYV. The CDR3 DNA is TGTGCCAGCAGCCCGGGACTCCTGGGGGAGCAGTACGTC.

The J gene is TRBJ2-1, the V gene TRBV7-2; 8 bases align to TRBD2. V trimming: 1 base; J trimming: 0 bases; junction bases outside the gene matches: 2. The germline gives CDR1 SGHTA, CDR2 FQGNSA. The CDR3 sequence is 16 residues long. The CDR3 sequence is CASSLGGTSSYNEQFF. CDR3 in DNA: TGTGCCAGCAGCTTAGGCGGGACTAGCTCCTACAATGAGCAGTTCTTC. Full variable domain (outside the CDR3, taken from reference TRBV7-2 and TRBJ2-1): GAGVSQSPSNKVTEKGKDVELRCDPISGHTALYWYRQSLGQGLEFLIYFQGNSAPDKSGLPSDRFSAERTGGSVSTLTIQRTQQEDSAVYLCASSLGGTSSYNEQFFGPGTRLTVL.

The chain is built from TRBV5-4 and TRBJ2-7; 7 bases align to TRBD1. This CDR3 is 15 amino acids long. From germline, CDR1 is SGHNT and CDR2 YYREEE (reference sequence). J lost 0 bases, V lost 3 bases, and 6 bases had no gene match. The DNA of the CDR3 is TGTGCCAGCAGCTACAGACAGGGACCCTCCTACGAGCAGTACGTC. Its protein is CASSYRQGPSYEQYV.

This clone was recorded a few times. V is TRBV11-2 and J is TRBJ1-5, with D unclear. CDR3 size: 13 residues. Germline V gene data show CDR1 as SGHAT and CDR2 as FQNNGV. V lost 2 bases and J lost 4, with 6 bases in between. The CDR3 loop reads CASSLTGNQPQHF. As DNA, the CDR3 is TGTGCCAGCAGCTTAACGGGTAATCAGCCCCAGCATTTT.